This TCR beta chain originates from a study of metastatic and nonmetastatic thyroid tumors. TCRdb re-called the PCR reads through MiXCR. The data contain almost 85,000 clones, under 15% of them singletons. There are many counts of this clone. This CDR3 has 15 amino acids. Trimming removed 1 base at V and 6 bases at J, with 16 bases between. Germline CDR1 reads LNHNV; CDR2 reads YYDKDF (reference sequence). Until they underwent thyroid surgery, no patient had received any treatment. The source of this sequence is a female donor with papillary thyroid cancer or a benign thyroid nodule (not recorded which). Some clones in this sample may be carry-over from other donors' samples. Sequencing was done on a sample of tumor tissue. The chain recombines TRBV15 with TRBJ2-7; possible D gene TRBD1, 6 bases. The CDR3 sequence is CATSRGWAGDREQYF. As DNA, the CDR3 is TGTGCCACCAGCAGAGGCTGGGCAGGGGACCGCGAGCAGTACTTC.